These T cell receptor beta chains were read from a single sample in a study of OX40 agonist ivuxolimab in advanced cancers. Repertoires were generated with immunoSEQ multiplex PCR, while TCRdb's copy carries only in-frame clones and drops some. This sample has more than 50,000 clones, with just over 85% found just once. The sequenced sample was CD4+ or CD8+ T cells sorted from blood, obtained in a trial of the OX40 agonist ivuxolimab. The receptor source for this set is an adult with an advanced solid tumor such as melanoma, head and neck, liver or kidney cancer. The CDR3 runs from the conserved cysteine through the conserved F or W. Each record gives: D gene, J gene, clone size, V gene, CDR3 DNA, CDR3 protein. D genes are given only for firm matches. Clone size is shown for a subset of rows, as once, few, many or a class of expanded clone.

D: TRBD1
J: TRBJ1-1
size: few
V: TRBV6-5
DNA: TGTGCCAGCAGTTTAATCCGACAGGGGTGGAACACTGAAGCTTTCTTT
CDR3: CASSLIRQGWNTEAFF

D: .
J: TRBJ1-6
size: .
V: TRBV10-3
DNA: TGTGCCATCAGTGCCCAGGGACTTAATAATTCACCCCTCCACTTT
CDR3: CAISAQGLNNSPLHF

D: .
J: TRBJ2-7
size: .
V: TRBV11-2
DNA: TGTGCCAGCAGCTCGGTCCGGGGGATAAACTACGAGCAGTACTTC
CDR3: CASSSVRGINYEQYF

D: TRBD1
J: TRBJ1-1
size: few
V: TRBV7-8
DNA: TGTGCCAGCAGCTTAGGGGGACAGGTGGGGACTGAAGCTTTCTTT
CDR3: CASSLGGQVGTEAFF

D: TRBD1
J: TRBJ1-5
size: .
V: TRBV10-3
DNA: TGTGCCATCAGGGACAGGGGTAGCAATCAGCCCCAGCATTTT
CDR3: CAIRDRGSNQPQHF

D: TRBD1
J: TRBJ2-7
size: .
V: TRBV19
DNA: TGTGCCAGTAGACCACCCGGGACAGGTGAGAAGCAGTACTTC
CDR3: CASRPPGTGEKQYF

D: TRBD2
J: TRBJ2-7
size: .
V: TRBV9
DNA: TGTGCCAGCAGCGGTACTAGCGGGGGGGCACACGAGCAGTACTTC
CDR3: CASSGTSGGAHEQYF

D: .
J: TRBJ2-5
size: .
V: TRBV18
DNA: TGTGCCAGCTCACCCGGACGGAACCAAGAGACCCAGTACTTC
CDR3: CASSPGRNQETQYF

D: TRBD1
J: TRBJ2-2
size: once
V: TRBV9
DNA: TGTGCCAGCAGCGTAGCGGGACAGAGAAACACCGGGGAGCTGTTTTTT
CDR3: CASSVAGQRNTGELFF

D: .
J: TRBJ1-5
size: .
V: TRBV6-6
DNA: TGTGCCAGCTCACAGGGCCTGGAGAGCAATCAGCCCCAGCATTTT
CDR3: CASSQGLESNQPQHF

D: .
J: TRBJ1-1
size: .
V: TRBV10-3
DNA: TGTGCCATCAGTGATGGGGGAGGACTGAACACTGAAGCTTTCTTT
CDR3: CAISDGGGLNTEAFF

D: .
J: TRBJ1-2
size: .
V: TRBV29-1
DNA: TGCAGCGGTCAAGGGAGCTCTGGCTACACCTTC
CDR3: CSGQGSSGYTF

D: .
J: TRBJ1-5
size: .
V: TRBV6-5
DNA: TGTGCCAGCAGTTACTCCGTTCCCAGCCGCCAGCCCCAGCATTTT
CDR3: CASSYSVPSRQPQHF

D: .
J: TRBJ2-2
size: .
V: TRBV19
DNA: TGTGCCAGTAGTATAGCGACAGGGAACACCGGGGAGCTGTTTTTT
CDR3: CASSIATGNTGELFF

D: TRBD2
J: TRBJ2-1
size: .
V: TRBV7-8
DNA: TGTGCCAGCAGCTTGCCCCGTCGACTAGCGGGAGGGAGGAATGAGCAGTTCTTC
CDR3: CASSLPRRLAGGRNEQFF

D: .
J: TRBJ1-6
size: .
V: TRBV7-9
DNA: TGTGCCAGCAGCTCAGAGGGTGGGAGGCATTCACCCCTCCACTTT
CDR3: CASSSEGGRHSPLHF

D: .
J: TRBJ2-5
size: .
V: TRBV18
DNA: TGTGCCAGCTCACACGGGACAGGTGCGGGAGGTGAGACCCAGTACTTC
CDR3: CASSHGTGAGGETQYF

D: .
J: TRBJ2-2
size: once
V: TRBV29-1
DNA: TGCAGCGTCGACGGGGACACCGGGGAGCTGTTTTTT
CDR3: CSVDGDTGELFF

D: .
J: TRBJ2-1
size: .
V: TRBV29-1
DNA: TGCAGCGCTCTAACCTACGGCGGCTTCTTGAATGAGCAGTTCTTC
CDR3: CSALTYGGFLNEQFF

D: .
J: TRBJ1-1
size: .
V: TRBV4-2
DNA: TGTGCCAGCAGGGGGTTGGACACTGAAGCTTTCTTT
CDR3: CASRGLDTEAFF

D: TRBD1
J: TRBJ1-6
size: .
V: TRBV4-1
DNA: TGCGCCAGCAGCCAAGGCAGGGGGCCTTCACCCCTCCACTTT
CDR3: CASSQGRGPSPLHF

D: TRBD2
J: TRBJ2-5
size: .
V: TRBV2
DNA: TGTGCCAGCCACCGACTAGCGGGAGCCCGGGAGACCCAGTACTTC
CDR3: CASHRLAGARETQYF

D: TRBD1
J: TRBJ1-2
size: once
V: TRBV7-2
DNA: TGTGCCAGCAGCTCGAAAGCAGGGGGCTATGGCTACACCTTC
CDR3: CASSSKAGGYGYTF

D: .
J: TRBJ1-1
size: .
V: TRBV11-2
DNA: TGTGCCAGCAGCTGGGGCAGAATGAACACTGAAGCTTTCTTT
CDR3: CASSWGRMNTEAFF

D: TRBD2
J: TRBJ2-5
size: .
V: TRBV2
DNA: TGTGCCACCAAACCGGGACTAGCGGGGATCCAAGAGACCCAGTACTTC
CDR3: CATKPGLAGIQETQYF

D: .
J: TRBJ2-1
size: .
V: TRBV29-1
DNA: TGCAGCGTCCCTAGGATCTACAATGAGCAGTTCTTC
CDR3: CSVPRIYNEQFF

D: .
J: TRBJ2-7
size: .
V: TRBV6-5
DNA: TGTGCCAGCAGTTACTCCCGGTTCGAGCAGTACTTC
CDR3: CASSYSRFEQYF

D: .
J: TRBJ1-3
size: .
V: TRBV5-1
DNA: TGCGCCAGCAGCTTAGGGGGACCGAGCTCTGGAAACACCATATATTTT
CDR3: CASSLGGPSSGNTIYF

D: TRBD1
J: TRBJ2-4
size: .
V: TRBV19
DNA: TGTGCCAGTAGTATAGGGGGGACAGGGAAAAACATTCAGTACTTC
CDR3: CASSIGGTGKNIQYF

D: .
J: TRBJ1-2
size: .
V: TRBV19
DNA: TGTGCCAGTAGTATGGGCATCTCCCGAGACTATGGCTACACCTTC
CDR3: CASSMGISRDYGYTF

D: .
J: TRBJ2-5
size: once
V: TRBV7-3
DNA: TGTGCCAGCAGGGGGGCGGCGGAAGAGACCCAGTACTTC
CDR3: CASRGAAEETQYF

D: .
J: TRBJ2-3
size: .
V: TRBV6-5
DNA: TGTGCCAGCAGGAAAGGGGACCGCACAGATACGCAGTATTTT
CDR3: CASRKGDRTDTQYF

D: .
J: TRBJ1-2
size: .
V: TRBV6-1
DNA: TGTGCCAGCAGTGATGGGGGAGCAGATAACTATGGCTACACCTTC
CDR3: CASSDGGADNYGYTF

D: .
J: TRBJ1-1
size: once
V: TRBV6-5
DNA: TGTGCCAGCTGTAGGGGGTCGGGCACTGAAGCTTTCTTT
CDR3: CASCRGSGTEAFF

D: TRBD2
J: TRBJ2-3
size: .
V: TRBV10-3
DNA: TGTGCCATCACTCAAATGACTAGCGGGAGTAAGGATACGCAGTATTTT
CDR3: CAITQMTSGSKDTQYF

D: .
J: TRBJ2-7
size: .
V: TRBV15
DNA: TGTGCCACCAGCCCGCAGCTCGGGGCCTACGAGCAGTACTTC
CDR3: CATSPQLGAYEQYF

D: .
J: TRBJ1-3
size: few
V: TRBV4-1
DNA: TGCGCCAGCAGCCAGACCGATAGCTCTGGAAACACCATATATTTT
CDR3: CASSQTDSSGNTIYF

D: TRBD2
J: TRBJ2-2
size: .
V: TRBV28
DNA: TGTGCCAGCGGGCGGACTAGCGGGAGGGCCGGGGAGCTGTTTTTT
CDR3: CASGRTSGRAGELFF